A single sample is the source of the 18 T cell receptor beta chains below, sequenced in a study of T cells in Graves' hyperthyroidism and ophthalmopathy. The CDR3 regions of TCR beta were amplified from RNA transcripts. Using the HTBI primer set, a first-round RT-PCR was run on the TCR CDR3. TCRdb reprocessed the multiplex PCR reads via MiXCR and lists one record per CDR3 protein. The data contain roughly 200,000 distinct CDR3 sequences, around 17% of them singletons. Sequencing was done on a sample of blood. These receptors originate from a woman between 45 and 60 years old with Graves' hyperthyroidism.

In DNA form, the CDR3 reads TGCAGCGTTGTGGGGGACAGTATTGCGAACACTGAAGCTTTCTTT. The encoded protein is CSVVGDSIANTEAFF. The chain carries TRBV29-1 and TRBJ1-1, with 7 nucleotides matching TRBD1. The junction had 9 bases not matched to a gene; V was cut back by 4 bases and J by 1 base. CDR1 and CDR2 from the germline V gene are SQVTM and ANQGSEA. CDR3 length equals 15 residues.

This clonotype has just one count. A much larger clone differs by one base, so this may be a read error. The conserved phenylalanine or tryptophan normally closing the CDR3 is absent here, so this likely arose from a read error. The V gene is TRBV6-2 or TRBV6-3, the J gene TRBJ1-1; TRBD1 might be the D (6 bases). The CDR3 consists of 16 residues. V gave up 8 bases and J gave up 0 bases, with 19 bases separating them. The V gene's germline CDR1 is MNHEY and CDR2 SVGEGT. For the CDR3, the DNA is TGTGCCAGCGGACGACGGACAGATCTCCTGAACACTGAAGCTTTCTCT. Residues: CASGRRTDLLNTEAFS.

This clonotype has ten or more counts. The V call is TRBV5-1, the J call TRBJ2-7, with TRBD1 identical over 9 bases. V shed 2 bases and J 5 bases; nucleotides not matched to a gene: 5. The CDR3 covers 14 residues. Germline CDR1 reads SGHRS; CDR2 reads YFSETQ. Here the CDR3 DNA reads TGCGCCAGCAGCTTACAAACAGGGGGCCACGAGCAGTACTTC. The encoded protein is CASSLQTGGHEQYF.

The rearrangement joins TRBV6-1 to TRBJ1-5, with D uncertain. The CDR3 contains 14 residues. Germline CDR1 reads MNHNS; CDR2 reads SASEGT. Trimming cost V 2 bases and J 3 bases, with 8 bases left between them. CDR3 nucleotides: TGTGCCAGCAGTGAACGACGGCTCAATCAGCCCCAGCATTTT. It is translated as CASSERRLNQPQHF.

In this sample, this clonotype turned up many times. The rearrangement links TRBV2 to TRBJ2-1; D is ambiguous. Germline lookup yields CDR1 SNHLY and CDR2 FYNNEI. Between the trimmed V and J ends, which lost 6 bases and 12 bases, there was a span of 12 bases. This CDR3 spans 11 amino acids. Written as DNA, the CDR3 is TGTGCCAGCAGGTCCGGTCCCGGGCAGTTCTTC. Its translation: CASRSGPGQFF.

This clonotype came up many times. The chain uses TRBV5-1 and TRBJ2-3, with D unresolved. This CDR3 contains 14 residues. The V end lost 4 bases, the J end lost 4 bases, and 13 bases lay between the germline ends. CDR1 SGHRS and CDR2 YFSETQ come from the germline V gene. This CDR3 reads CASSPTLLADTQYF. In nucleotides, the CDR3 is TGCGCCAGCAGCCCGACTCTTCTGGCAGATACGCAGTATTTT.

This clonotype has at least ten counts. For the CDR3, the DNA is TGCAGTGCTAGAGATCTGACAGGGAGAACCACTGAAGCTTTCTTT. It yields the protein CSARDLTGRTTEAFF. The chain joins TRBV20-1 to TRBJ1-1; 7 bases are shared with TRBD1. The CDR3 loop spans 15 amino acids. Trimming at V came to 0 bases and at J to 4 bases, leaving 8 bases not matched to a gene. The germline V gene encodes CDR1 DFQATT and CDR2 SNEGSKA (reference sequence).

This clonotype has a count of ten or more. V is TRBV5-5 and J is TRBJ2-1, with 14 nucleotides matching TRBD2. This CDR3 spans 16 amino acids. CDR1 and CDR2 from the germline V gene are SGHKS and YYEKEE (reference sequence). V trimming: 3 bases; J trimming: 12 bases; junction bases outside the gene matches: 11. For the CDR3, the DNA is TGTGCCAGCAGCTCCCCGGGACTAGCGGGAGAAGGGGTGCAGTTCTTC. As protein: CASSSPGLAGEGVQFF.

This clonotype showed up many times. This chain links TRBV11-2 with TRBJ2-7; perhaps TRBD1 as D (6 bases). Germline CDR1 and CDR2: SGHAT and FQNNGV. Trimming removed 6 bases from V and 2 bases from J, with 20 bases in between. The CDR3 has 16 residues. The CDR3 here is CASRPIRGSSTYEQYF. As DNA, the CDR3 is TGTGCCAGCAGGCCCATCAGGGGCAGTAGTACCTACGAGCAGTACTTC.

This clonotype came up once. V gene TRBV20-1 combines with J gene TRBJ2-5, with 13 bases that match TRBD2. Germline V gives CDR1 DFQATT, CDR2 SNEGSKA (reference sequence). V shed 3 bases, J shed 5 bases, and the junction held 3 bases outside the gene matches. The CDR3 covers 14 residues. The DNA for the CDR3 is TGCAGTGCTAGGGCGACTAGCGGGAGGGAGACCCAGTACTTC. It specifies CSARATSGRETQYF.

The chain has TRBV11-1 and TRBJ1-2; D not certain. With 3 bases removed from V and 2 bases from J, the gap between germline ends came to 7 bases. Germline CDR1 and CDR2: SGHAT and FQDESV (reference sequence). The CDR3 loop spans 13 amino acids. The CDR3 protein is CASSFTVNYGYTF. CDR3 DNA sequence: TGTGCCAGCAGCTTTACAGTAAACTATGGCTACACCTTC.

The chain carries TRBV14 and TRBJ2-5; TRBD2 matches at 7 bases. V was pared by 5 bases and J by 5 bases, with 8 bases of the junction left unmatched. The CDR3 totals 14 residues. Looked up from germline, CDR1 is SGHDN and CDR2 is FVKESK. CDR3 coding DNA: TGTGCCAGCAGCTCGGCGGGAGTGGGGGAGACCCAGTACTTC. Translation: CASSSAGVGETQYF.

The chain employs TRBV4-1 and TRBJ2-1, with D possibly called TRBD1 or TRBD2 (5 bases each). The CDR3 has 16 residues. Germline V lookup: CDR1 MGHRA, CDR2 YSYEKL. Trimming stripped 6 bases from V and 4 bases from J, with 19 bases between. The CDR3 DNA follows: TGCGCCAGCAGTCTGACCGGGACCGTTTCTTACAATGAGCAGTTCTTC. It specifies CASSLTGTVSYNEQFF.

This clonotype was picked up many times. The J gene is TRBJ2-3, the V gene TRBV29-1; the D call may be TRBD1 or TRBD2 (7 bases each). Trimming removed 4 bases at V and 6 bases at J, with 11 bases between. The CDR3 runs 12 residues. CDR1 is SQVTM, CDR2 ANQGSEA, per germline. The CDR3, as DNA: TGCAGCGTTGCAGCGGGACAGGATACGCAGTATTTT. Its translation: CSVAAGQDTQYF.

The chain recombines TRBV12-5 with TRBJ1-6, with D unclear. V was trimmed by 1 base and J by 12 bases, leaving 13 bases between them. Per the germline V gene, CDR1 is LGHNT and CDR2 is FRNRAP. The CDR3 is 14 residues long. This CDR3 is CASGLANMGRPLHF. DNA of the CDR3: TGTGCTAGTGGTTTGGCGAATATGGGGAGACCCCTCCACTTT.

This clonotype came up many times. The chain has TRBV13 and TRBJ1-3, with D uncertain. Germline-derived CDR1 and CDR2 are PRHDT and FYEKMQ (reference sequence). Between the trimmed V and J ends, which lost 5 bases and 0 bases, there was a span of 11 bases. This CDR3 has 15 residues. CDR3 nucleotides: TGTGCCAGCAGCCACCTCGGTGACTCTGGAAACACCATATATTTT. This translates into CASSHLGDSGNTIYF.

DNA of the CDR3: TGTGCCAGCAGTCAAGGACGGCAGAATAATTCACCCCTCCACTTT. Amino acids: CASSQGRQNNSPLHF. The chain couples TRBV7-9 to TRBJ1-6, with unresolved D. The CDR3 length is 15 residues. V was pared by 6 bases and J by 5 bases, with 14 bases between. Germline CDR1 SEHNR, CDR2 FQNEAQ (reference sequence).

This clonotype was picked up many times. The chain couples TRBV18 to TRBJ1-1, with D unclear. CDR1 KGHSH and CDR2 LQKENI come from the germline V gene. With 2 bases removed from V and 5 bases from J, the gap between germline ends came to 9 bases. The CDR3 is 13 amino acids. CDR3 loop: CASSPLGETEAFF. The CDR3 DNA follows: TGTGCCAGCTCACCATTAGGAGAGACTGAAGCTTTCTTT.